Listed below are T cell receptor beta chains from one sample, sequenced in a study of cytomegalovirus exposure and HLA in healthy donors. Method: immunoSEQ multiplex PCR; TCRdb's copy keeps in-frame clones and lacks some. This listing includes more than 40,000 clones. The specimen sequenced was PBMCs. The receptors shown here come from a woman in her thirties or forties in good health and CMV-seronegative. The CDR3 runs from the conserved cysteine through the conserved F or W. A D gene is named only where the DNA matches it firmly.

TGTGCCAGCAGTGACTTAATGAGCGTAGCCAAAAACATTCAGTACTTC,CASSDLMSVAKNIQYF,NA,TRBJ2-4,TRBV6-1
TGTGCCATCAGCCGGGGACAGGGCGAGACGGGAGCTTTCTTT,CAISRGQGETGAFF,TRBD1,TRBJ1-1,TRBV10-3
TGTGCCAGCAGTGAGGGGGGGTCCAAAAACATTCAGTACTTC,CASSEGGSKNIQYF,TRBD2,TRBJ2-4,TRBV6-1
TGTGCCAGCAGCCCGCGGTCAGGCTGGGGGCCCTACAATGAGCAGTTCTTC,CASSPRSGWGPYNEQFF,NA,TRBJ2-1,TRBV9
TGCGCCAGCAGCTTGGAGGCGGGGGGAAACACCATATATTTT,CASSLEAGGNTIYF,NA,TRBJ1-3,TRBV5-1
TGTGCCAGCAGCGCCATCCCAGGGGAAGGGACTGAAGCTTTCTTT,CASSAIPGEGTEAFF,NA,TRBJ1-1,TRBV9
TGTGCCTGGAGTGTCCTGAGGGACTTCCCCCAGTTCTTC,CAWSVLRDFPQFF,NA,TRBJ2-1,TRBV30
TGTGCCAGTAGTTTCGAAACAGGGGTGGGTGGCTACACCTTC,CASSFETGVGGYTF,TRBD1,TRBJ1-2,TRBV19
TGTGCCAGCAGTGAGCCAGGGAATCCCACTGAAGCTTTCTTT,CASSEPGNPTEAFF,NA,TRBJ1-1,TRBV6-5
TGCGCCAGCAGCTCTGACAGGACGGGCGGAAACACCATATATTTT,CASSSDRTGGNTIYF,NA,TRBJ1-3,TRBV5-1
TGCAGCGTTGAGCGGCGATCCCCGGTAGATACGCAGTATTTT,CSVERRSPVDTQYF,NA,TRBJ2-3,TRBV29-1
TGTGCCAGCAGCTTAGGACTAGCGGACAACACCGGGGAGCTGTTTTTT,CASSLGLADNTGELFF,TRBD2,TRBJ2-2,TRBV11-2
TGTGCCAGCAGCCCCGGGAGGCAGTTTAATGAAAAACTGTTTTTT,CASSPGRQFNEKLFF,NA,TRBJ1-4,TRBV11-2
TGCGCCAGCAGCCAGCGGGATCTCATTCAAACCGGGGAGCTGTTTTTT,CASSQRDLIQTGELFF,NA,TRBJ2-2,TRBV4-1
TGTGCCAGCAGGAAAGACGGGACAGGGTACGGGATGAACACTGAAGCTTTCTTT,CASRKDGTGYGMNTEAFF,TRBD1,TRBJ1-1,TRBV28
TGTGCCAGCAGCCAAGGGACAGGGGGGATTGGTAATGAAAAACTGTTTTTT,CASSQGTGGIGNEKLFF,TRBD1,TRBJ1-4,TRBV4-2
TGTGCTAGCAGCCCGTGGACAGGGGGCCCTCCGCGGACTGAAGCTTTCTTT,CASSPWTGGPPRTEAFF,TRBD1,TRBJ1-1,TRBV7-7
TGTGCCAGCAGCGTAGCGGGGGGGGCGTTCGGCTACACCTTC,CASSVAGGAFGYTF,NA,TRBJ1-2,TRBV9
TGTGCCAGCTCACCCACACAGGGGAAGTACGGCTACACCTTC,CASSPTQGKYGYTF,TRBD1,TRBJ1-2,TRBV18
TGTGCCAGCAGCTTGATGGGACTAGCGGAAAACATTCAGTACTTC,CASSLMGLAENIQYF,TRBD2,TRBJ2-4,TRBV5-4
TGTGCCAGCAGCGTAGCCTTCGACGGGGATTTT,CASSVAFDGDF,NA,TRBJ2-3,TRBV9
TGTGCCAGCAGCCAAGAGTGGGCAGGGGGCGGCAATCAGCCCCAGCATTTT,CASSQEWAGGGNQPQHF,TRBD1,TRBJ1-5,TRBV14
TGTGCCAGCAGCCCGAGGGGCGGACTGCTAGCGGGAGGGGCGGAGGAGCAGTACTTC,CASSPRGGLLAGGAEEQYF,TRBD2,TRBJ2-7,TRBV11-2
TGTGCCAGCAGTCCCCAGGGGGCGGGGGGCTACACCTTC,CASSPQGAGGYTF,TRBD1,TRBJ1-2,TRBV27
TGCAGTGCTCTCCTTGACTATGGCTACACCTTC,CSALLDYGYTF,NA,TRBJ1-2,TRBV20-1
TGTGCCACCCGGGGTGCAACTAATGAAAAACTGTTTTTT,CATRGATNEKLFF,NA,TRBJ1-4,TRBV15
TGTGCCAGCAGCGTAACCCCGTCGGGGCCCCAGCATTTT,CASSVTPSGPQHF,NA,TRBJ1-5,TRBV9
TGTGCCAGCAGCACCTGGGGGGAGTCGGCTGGCTACACCTTC,CASSTWGESAGYTF,NA,TRBJ1-2,TRBV6-1
TGTGCCAGCAGTGAACTGGTAGGGGGCAACACTGAAGCTTTCTTT,CASSELVGGNTEAFF,TRBD1,TRBJ1-1,TRBV6-1
TGCGCCAGCAGCCCAAACATAGCGGGGGGCTACGAGCAGTACTTC,CASSPNIAGGYEQYF,TRBD2,TRBJ2-7,TRBV5-1
TGTGCCAGTAGTCCTAGCACCGTTCAATCAGATACGCAGTATTTT,CASSPSTVQSDTQYF,NA,TRBJ2-3,TRBV19
TGTGCCAGCAGCGTAGGAGGAGCCGGGGCCAACGTCCTGACTTTC,CASSVGGAGANVLTF,NA,TRBJ2-6,TRBV9
TGTGCCTGGAGTGTACGTCGGGACACCGGGGAGCTGTTTTTT,CAWSVRRDTGELFF,NA,TRBJ2-2,TRBV30
TGTGCCATCAGGGGGACAGGGGGTGATAGCGGGTCACCAAGCTCCTACAATGAGCAGTTCTTC,CAIRGTGGDSGSPSSYNEQFF,TRBD1,TRBJ2-1,TRBV10-3
TGCGCCAGCAGCGCCCAGACAGGAATCCAAGAGACCCAGTACTTC,CASSAQTGIQETQYF,NA,TRBJ2-5,TRBV5-1
TGTGCCAGCAGCCCTCCCCGCGGGACTGATAATGAAAAACTGTTTTTT,CASSPPRGTDNEKLFF,NA,TRBJ1-4,TRBV7-2
TGTGCCGGGGGGGGACAGGTGGGTCAGCCCCAGCATTTT,CAGGGQVGQPQHF,TRBD1,TRBJ1-5,TRBV30
TGTGCCAGCTCACCCCCCGGCAGCACCACGGGAGTCTATGGCTACACCTTC,CASSPPGSTTGVYGYTF,NA,TRBJ1-2,TRBV18
TGTGCCAGCAGTTACTCGAACCGGGGTTCCTACGAGCAGTACTTC,CASSYSNRGSYEQYF,NA,TRBJ2-7,TRBV6-5
TGTGCCAGCAGCGCCGATGGCGGCGACAATGAGCAGTTCTTC,CASSADGGDNEQFF,NA,TRBJ2-1,TRBV9
TGTGCCAGCAGCGCCGGTGGGGAGGAGAGGTATGGCTACACCTTC,CASSAGGEERYGYTF,NA,TRBJ1-2,TRBV28
TGCAGCATATCCGGACAGGGGAGATCGGGCGGCTACACCTTC,CSISGQGRSGGYTF,TRBD1,TRBJ1-2,TRBV29-1
TGTGCCAGCAGCTTAGAGGCTTCTAGCCGAGAGCAGTTCTTC,CASSLEASSREQFF,NA,TRBJ2-1,TRBV11-3
TGCGCCAGCAGCCCGGGACAGGGCCCCTCTAATGAGCAGTTCTTC,CASSPGQGPSNEQFF,TRBD1,TRBJ2-1,TRBV4-1
TGTGCCAGCAGTGACCGGGAAGGGGCCAACGTCCTGACTTTC,CASSDREGANVLTF,NA,TRBJ2-6,TRBV6-4
TGTGCCAGCAGCCCTAGGACTAGCGGGGGCGATGAGCAGTTCTTC,CASSPRTSGGDEQFF,TRBD2,TRBJ2-1,TRBV7-8
TGCGCCAGCAGCCATCAACAGGGGTATGGGAATTCACCCCTCCACTTT,CASSHQQGYGNSPLHF,TRBD1,TRBJ1-6,TRBV4-1
TGTGCCAGCAGCCAAAACCACGGAACTAATGAAAAACTGTTTTTT,CASSQNHGTNEKLFF,NA,TRBJ1-4,TRBV4-2
TGCGCCAGCAGCCACCCTGGGGGGATCCAGAGCTCCTACGAGCAGTACTTC,CASSHPGGIQSSYEQYF,NA,TRBJ2-7,TRBV4-1
TGCGCCAGCAGCTTGTTCTTGAACACCGGGGAGCTGTTTTTT,CASSLFLNTGELFF,NA,TRBJ2-2,TRBV5-1
TGTGCCAGCAGTTTGGTTGGGTCGAGCGGGGATTCCTACAATGAGCAGTTCTTC,CASSLVGSSGDSYNEQFF,TRBD2,TRBJ2-1,TRBV27
TGTGCCAGCAGCTCAGGGGGCTTTGGCTACACCTTC,CASSSGGFGYTF,TRBD1,TRBJ1-2,TRBV6-5
TGCGCCAGCAGCTTGGATGGGGCCAATGAGCAGTTCTTC,CASSLDGANEQFF,NA,TRBJ2-1,TRBV5-1
TGTGCCAGCACCTACCGACAGATGAACACTGAAGCTTTCTTT,CASTYRQMNTEAFF,NA,TRBJ1-1,TRBV2
TGTGCCAGCTCACCAAGGAGGGGAAGCGGGGGGGCCGTGGATAAGCAGTATTTT,CASSPRRGSGGAVDKQYF,TRBD2,TRBJ2-3,TRBV18